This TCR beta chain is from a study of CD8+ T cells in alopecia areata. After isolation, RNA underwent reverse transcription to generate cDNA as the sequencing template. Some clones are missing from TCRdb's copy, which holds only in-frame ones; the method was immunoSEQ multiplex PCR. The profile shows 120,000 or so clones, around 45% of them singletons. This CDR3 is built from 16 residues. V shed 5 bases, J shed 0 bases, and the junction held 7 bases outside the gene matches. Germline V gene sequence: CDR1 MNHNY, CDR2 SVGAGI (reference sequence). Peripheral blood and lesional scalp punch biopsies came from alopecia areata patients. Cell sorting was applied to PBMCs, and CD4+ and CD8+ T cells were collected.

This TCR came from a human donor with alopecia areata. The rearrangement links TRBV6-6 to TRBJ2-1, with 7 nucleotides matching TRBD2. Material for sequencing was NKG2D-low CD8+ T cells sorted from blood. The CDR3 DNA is TGTGCCAGCAGTAGCCCCGGGGGGAGCTCCTACAATGAGCAGTTCTTC. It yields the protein CASSSPGGSSYNEQFF.